This T cell receptor beta chain was recorded in a study of blood T cell repertoires in COVID-19. This clone was counted between two and nine times. V lost 5 bases to trimming and J lost 0 bases, with 8 bases between them. Germline lookup yields CDR1 LNHDA and CDR2 SQIVND (reference sequence). The CDR3 is 14 amino acids. Assay used: immunoSEQ multiplex PCR; TCRdb lists only in-frame clones, some missing. The data show about 260,000 clones, 85% seen once. This clonotype originated in a human donor in a cohort sampled during active COVID-19. The sequenced sample was peripheral blood. V and J are TRBV19 and TRBJ2-4; a weak D match, TRBD2 (5 bases). As DNA, the CDR3 is TGTGCCAGTAGTTATCGGGGAGCCAAAAACATTCAGTACTTC. This translates into CASSYRGAKNIQYF. Full variable domain (outside the CDR3, taken from reference TRBV19 and TRBJ2-4): DGGITQSPKYLFRKEGQNVTLSCEQNLNHDAMYWYRQDPGQGLRLIYYSQIVNDFQKGDIAEGYSVSREKKESFPLTVTSAQKNPTAFYLCASSYRGAKNIQYFGAGTRLSVL.